The subject of this entry is one T cell receptor beta chain. Its antigen is unidentified. TCR cDNA was made by 5'RACE template switching, adding a universal primer site and UMIs. MiXCR was run by TCRdb on the 5' RACE reads, yielding one entry per CDR3 protein. The sample consists of about 320,000 distinct CDR3 sequences, around 4.3% of them appearing once. In germline, CDR1 is SGHVS, CDR2 FQNEAQ. CDR3 length: 14 amino acids. The V and J ends lost 4 bases and 8 bases respectively, with 14 bases between them. This specimen belongs to a study of T cells after yellow fever vaccination. Study at large: SMART-Seq v4 Ultra Low Input handled preparation of low-cell-number fractions.

The study, taken as a whole, reports: Clones that expanded after primary vaccination mostly reappeared after the booster (approximately 96% CD4, approximately 87% CD8).

The material was PBMCs, obtained 15 days after the yellow fever booster vaccination. This rearrangement joins TRBV7-8 to TRBJ1-4, with D possibly TRBD1 on 5 matching bases. The clonotype was recovered from a man aged 18-30 years who received the YFV17D yellow fever vaccine. CDR3 DNA: TGTGCCAGCAGCTACAAGCGGGACCGCGAAAAACTGTTTTTT. It yields the protein CASSYKRDREKLFF.